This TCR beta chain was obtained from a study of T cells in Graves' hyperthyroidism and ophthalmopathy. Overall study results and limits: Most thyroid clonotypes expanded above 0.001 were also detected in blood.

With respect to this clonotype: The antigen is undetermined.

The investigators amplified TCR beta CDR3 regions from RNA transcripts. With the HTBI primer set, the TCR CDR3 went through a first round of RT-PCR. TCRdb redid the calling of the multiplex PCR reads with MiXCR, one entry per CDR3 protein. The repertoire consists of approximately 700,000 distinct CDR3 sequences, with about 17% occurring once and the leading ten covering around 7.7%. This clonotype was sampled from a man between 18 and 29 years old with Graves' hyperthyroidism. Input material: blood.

CDR3 sequence reads: CSARDVSGFESTGELFF. The CDR3 DNA reads TGCAGTGCTAGAGATGTCTCGGGATTCGAGAGCACCGGGGAGCTGTTTTTT. The chain uses TRBV20-1 and TRBJ2-2; TRBD2 is a possible D gene (5 bases). V was cut by 0 bases and J by 4 bases, with 18 bases left in between. CDR1 DFQATT and CDR2 SNEGSKA come from the germline V gene (reference sequence). The CDR3 loop spans 17 amino acids.